This T cell receptor (beta chain) was sequenced for a study of shared clonotypes between healthy human individuals (TCRdb year 2020). Study-level background: A couple of women and a few men aged 18 to 49 years were included in the cohort. The study deeply sequenced blood TCR repertoires of roughly five healthy adults to estimate repertoire size and the extent of clonotype sharing between individuals. For each donor, CD4 naive and CD4 memory were each run on three plates, CD8 naive on two plates, and CD8 memory on one plate. To increase sequencing depth and limit assay-specific biases, TCR repertoire library preparation and sequencing were carried out by different laboratories using diverse techniques. Each donor's leukapheresis produced roughly between roughly 0.9 and 9 billion PBMCs. What the research found in general, with its limitations: About 5% of naive CD4, approximately 3.7% of naive CD8, about 2.5% of memory CD4, and 0.4% of memory CD8 clonotypes were shared across several donors. Higher generation probabilities were observed for clonotypes shared by all four sorted-subset donors than for non-shared clonotypes. Naive subsets generally had larger estimated clonotype richness than memory subsets. The genetic and exposure-history diversity represented was limited by the small number of donors. Sampling was restricted to blood, and TCR repertoires in tissues likely differ from the TCR repertoires found in blood. Even with the large sequencing depth, rarefaction of the sorted-subset datasets indicated that sequencing was incomplete. Based on pairwise subsampling, the degree of clonotype sharing among donors was expected to be affected by sequencing depth.

Donors were healthy HIV-negative adults with no recently reported acute infections or vaccinations. Every donor was a Caucasian adult residing in Nashville, Tennessee, USA. CD4+ T cells were enriched through magnetic negative selection, after which naive cells were positively selected on CD45RA and the remaining negative fraction served as the memory subset. After blood collection by leukapheresis, PBMCs were isolated using Ficoll-Histopaque density gradient centrifugation and then cryopreserved in the vapor phase of liquid nitrogen. Purity and quantity of every magnetically sorted T cell population were checked by analytical flow cytometry. Genomic DNA was isolated from each sorted fraction and quantified by UV absorbance on a Nanodrop 2000c. TCR CDR3 regions were amplified from genomic DNA by multiplex PCR using the deep immunoSEQ assay. Extracted genomic DNA from each cell subset was spread evenly across all wells of several immunoSEQ 96-well plates, with each plate serving as a replicate. For sorted subsets, around 0.2 ug genomic DNA, equal to some 30,000 T cell genomes, was loaded into each replicate PCR. Purified libraries were quantified with a Qubit 3.0 fluorometer, sized on a Bioanalyzer 2100, and re-quantified with the KAPA Library Quantification kit. A separate single-read 150-cycle Illumina NextSeq 550 flow cell was used to sequence each immunoSEQ 96-well plate. The study's own analysis went as follows. Because the immunoSEQ output included only junctional sequences and no quality scores, the filtering could not be the same as the filtering used for full-length reads. To assign V/J genes and CDR3, sequences were annotated against IMGT germline references using PyIR, a Python wrapper for IgBLAST v1.9. Reads were removed for weak V/J assignments (E-value above 1e-6), missing CDR3, stop codons, out-of-frame junctions, or ambiguous translated residues. V3J clonotypes were defined by identical inferred V gene, J gene, and CDR3 amino acid sequence. The percentage overlap between two repertoires was calculated by dividing the number of shared unique clonotypes by the size of the smaller repertoire. Repertoire richness was assessed with RTK rarefaction, the Chao1 estimator, and Recon v2.1 estimates of unobserved clonotypes. Generation probabilities for all TCRbeta clonotypes obtained by the gDNA method from a few donors were computed using OLGA. Sourced from immuneACCESS, this table was stored by TCRdb with only in-frame sequences that have V and J called. A share of the clones is absent; for the studies checked, an unresolved V gene accounts for under half, and the remainder has no known explanation. Clonal size and the V and J genes are those of that table, whereas D and trimming came from the DNA. Recorded for this sample are about 960,000 clones; 76% of them occurred a single time. Over 1.3% of the sample lies in the top ten.

As to this clone: This clone's antigen is unknown. Per-base qualities were not stored, and no clone one base away is much larger.

The TCR originated in a man between 18 and 35 years old in good health. What was sequenced was memory CD4+ T cells sorted from blood. The cell subset or site label, as the study defines it: CD45RA-negative fraction.

The bases are TGTGCCAGCAGACAACAGGGGAGCACCGGGGAGCTGTTTTTT. It encodes CASRQQGSTGELFF. The sequence links TRBV7-2 to TRBJ2-2, and 7 bases in between align with TRBD1. The CDR3 sequence holds 14 residues, the cysteine and phenylalanine included. Only the CDR3 region is kept as DNA, spanning 42 bases read in frame from base 1. Taken from the germline V gene, the CDR1 and CDR2 loops are SGHTA and FQGNSA. V trim: 6 bases; J trim: 4 bases; unmatched bases: 5.